The text below deals with one T cell receptor (beta chain). Under the authors' procedure: Reference gene primer amplification in the assay estimated nucleated cell counts. Assay used: immunoSEQ multiplex PCR; TCRdb lists only in-frame clones, some missing. That table gives V, J and clone size, and the DNA gave D and trimming. The table has around 190,000 clones, more than 75% seen once; the top ten hold about a sixth. The data were obtained in a study of blood T cell repertoires in COVID-19. Looking at the study overall: PBMCs, B-cell-depleted T cells, or T cells were the source of the cDNA or gDNA that made up the material.

The participants were between about 18 and 90 years old and came from 20 to 30 US areas. Clinical history as reported by participants underpinned cohort assignment. The V and J ends lost 7 bases and 0 bases respectively, with 17 bases between them. The germline CDR1 and CDR2 sequences are SQVTM and ANQGSEA. The CDR3 is 15 amino acids. This clonotype was sampled from a woman aged 50 to 60 with acute COVID-19. Sequenced: PBMCs or T cells enriched from blood (not recorded which). The rearrangement joins TRBV29-1 to TRBJ2-3, with D possibly TRBD2 on 6 matching bases. CDR3 in amino acids: CSARRGVHSTDTQYF. CDR3 coding DNA: TGCAGCGCCCGACGCGGGGTTCATAGCACAGATACGCAGTATTTT.